These T cell receptor beta chains were read from a single sample in a study of quantifying T cell responses using KT2 cells. TCRdb ran MiXCR on the UMI-ligation and nested PCR reads and lists one entry per CDR3 protein. The table includes about 50,000 distinct CDR3 sequences, around a tenth detected once. The sample comprised PBMCs spiked with cells of the T cell clone KT2. All receptors come from a human donor. Both conserved end residues are part of each CDR3. Each record gives: V gene, D gene, J gene, CDR3 length, clone size, CDR3 DNA, CDR3 protein. D genes are given only for firm matches. Some rows mark clone size as missing; the rest say once, few, many or name a class of expanded clone.

>TRBV12-3/TRBV12-4|NA|TRBJ1-2|11|many
TGTGCCAGCAGACAGTACTATGGCTACACCTTC
CASRQYYGYTF
>TRBV30|NA|TRBJ1-1|13|NA
TGTGCCTGGACAGGTCGGGAGAGGACTGAAGCTTTCTTT
CAWTGRERTEAFF
>TRBV6-1|NA|TRBJ1-2|14|few
TGTGCCAGCAGTGAAGCGGTAGCCTCTGGTGGCTACACCTTC
CASSEAVASGGYTF
>TRBV5-1|TRBD2|TRBJ2-7|13|few
TGCGCCAGCAGCATGGGACTAGCCCACGAGCAGTACTTC
CASSMGLAHEQYF
>TRBV11-2|NA|TRBJ2-1|13|few
TGTGCCAGCAGCTCTTTAACAGGGTATGAGCAGTTCTTC
CASSSLTGYEQFF
>TRBV5-1|NA|TRBJ2-3|12|NA
TGCGCCAGCAGCTTGAATGCAGATACGCAGTATTTT
CASSLNADTQYF
>TRBV21-1|NA|TRBJ2-6|16|few
TGTGCCAGCATTGAGAGGGGGAGCTCTGGGGCCAACGTCCTGACTTTC
CASIERGSSGANVLTF
>TRBV6-7|NA|TRBJ1-1|12|few
TGTGCCAGCAGTTTCAAGGTCACTGAAGCTTTCTTT
CASSFKVTEAFF
>TRBV6-4|NA|TRBJ2-2|14|many
TGTGCCAGCTCTTCTGACCCTTCCACCGGGGAGCTGTTTTTT
CASSSDPSTGELFF
>TRBV20-1|NA|TRBJ1-1|11|NA
TGCAGTGCTAGTCCCCAGACTGAAGCTTTCTTT
CSASPQTEAFF
>TRBV5-8|NA|TRBJ2-1|14|few
TGTGCCAGCCGAGGGGGGACTCGGCGCGATGAGCAGTTCTTC
CASRGGTRRDEQFF
>TRBV19|TRBD1|TRBJ2-1|14|NA
TGTGCCAGTAGTATTGACAGGGTGGTCAATGAGCAGTTCTTC
CASSIDRVVNEQFF
>TRBV12-3/TRBV12-4|NA|TRBJ1-1|14|few
TGTGCCAGCAGTCTAGGGTATCGGGGCACTGAAGCTTTCTTT
CASSLGYRGTEAFF